These 29 T cell receptor beta chains came from one sample sequenced in a study of CD8 T cells in ankylosing spondylitis. TCRdb itself ran the 5' RACE reads through MiXCR, one entry per CDR3 protein. The sample has roughly 250,000 distinct CDR3 sequences, 8% to 9.5% seen once; the top ten hold over 6.5%. The sample was blood, either unsorted or a sorted T cell fraction (not recorded which). The receptors come from a male donor with ankylosing spondylitis or in good health (not recorded which).

V and J are TRBV20-1 and TRBJ2-1; 11 nucleotides agree with TRBD2. This CDR3 is 15 amino acids long. CDR1 DFQATT and CDR2 SNEGSKA come from the germline V gene (reference sequence). V lost 3 bases, J lost 3 bases, and 4 bases stayed unmatched. The CDR3 here is CSARSGLAVYNEQFF. In DNA, the CDR3 is TGCAGTGCTAGGTCGGGACTAGCGGTCTACAATGAGCAGTTCTTC.

The V call is TRBV9, the J call TRBJ2-7; TRBD1 aligns across 10 bases. CDR1 is SGDLS, CDR2 YYNGEE, per germline. The CDR3 consists of 15 residues. Trimming at V came to 3 bases and at J to 6 bases, leaving 9 bases not matched to a gene. The CDR3: CASSGLGGTGAEQYF. The CDR3 region has the DNA TGTGCCAGCAGCGGACTAGGGGGGACAGGGGCCGAGCAGTACTTC.

This clonotype was detected ten times or more. The chain couples TRBV12-3 or TRBV12-4 to TRBJ1-2, with D possibly TRBD1 on 6 matching bases. There are 16 residues in the CDR3. The V and J ends lost 2 bases and 8 bases respectively, with 21 bases between them. This chain's CDR3 is CASSLRQGSLAGGYTF. Written as DNA, the CDR3 is TGTGCCAGCAGTTTAAGGCAGGGGTCATTAGCCGGAGGCTACACCTTC.

This clonotype was found many times. The chain couples TRBV4-1 to TRBJ2-7, with 8 bases that match TRBD2. Trimming removed 3 bases from V and 2 bases from J; junction bases left unmatched: 9. This CDR3 is built from 16 residues. The germline V gene encodes CDR1 MGHRA and CDR2 YSYEKL. In nucleotides, the CDR3 is TGCGCCAGCAGCCAGGGAAATAGCGGGACCACCTACGAGCAGTACTTC. As protein: CASSQGNSGTTYEQYF.

At least ten counts were recorded for this clonotype. The rearrangement links TRBV9 to TRBJ2-7, with D maybe TRBD2 (6 bases). Germline CDR1 and CDR2: SGDLS and YYNGEE. The CDR3 is made up of 12 amino acids. V was clipped by 7 bases and J by 3 bases, with 11 bases between them. CDR3 protein: CASGGLIYEQYF. CDR3 DNA sequence: TGTGCCAGCGGGGGGTTAATCTACGAGCAGTACTTC.

This clonotype was recorded a few times. The chain uses TRBV5-1 and TRBJ2-7; 8 nucleotides agree with TRBD1. Per germline, CDR1 SGHRS and CDR2 YFSETQ. Trimming removed 7 bases from V and 1 base from J; junction bases left unmatched: 10. The CDR3 runs to 15 residues. Here the CDR3 DNA reads TGCGCCAGCCGCCCCACCTGGGACAGGTCCTACGAGCAGTACTTC. Amino acid sequence: CASRPTWDRSYEQYF.

There are many counts of this clonotype. The rearrangement joins TRBV3-1 to TRBJ1-5; no reliable D call. Germline CDR1 reads LGHDT; CDR2 reads YNNKEL (reference sequence). The CDR3 sequence is 15 residues long. V lost 3 bases and J lost 3, with 12 bases in between. DNA for the CDR3: TGTGCCAGCAGCCACGGAGGCAGACCCAATCAGCCCCAGCATTTT. Protein: CASSHGGRPNQPQHF.

This clonotype appeared many times. CDR3 DNA: TGTGCCAGCTCACCGGGACAGAACGTCGAGCAGTACTTC. Translation gives CASSPGQNVEQYF. The V and J genes are TRBV18 and TRBJ2-7; 7 bases align to TRBD1. Germline V gives CDR1 KGHSH, CDR2 LQKENI. The CDR3 contains 13 residues. After removal of 3 bases from V and 6 bases from J, the junction contained 5 bases not matched to a gene.

Many counts were recorded for this clonotype. DNA of the CDR3: TGTGCCAGCAGTGCCGGGAGTTCGAATGAGCAGTTCTTC. Translated: CASSAGSSNEQFF. V gene TRBV6-4 combines with J gene TRBJ2-1; possible D gene TRBD2, 6 bases. Germline V lookup: CDR1 MRHNA, CDR2 SNTAGT. V gave up 4 bases and J gave up 7 bases, with 11 bases separating them. This CDR3 region has 13 residues.

This clonotype was counted at least ten times. The chain is built from TRBV20-1 and TRBJ2-4; 8 bases line up with TRBD1. The germline CDR1 and CDR2 sequences are DFQATT and SNEGSKA (reference sequence). V was pared by 4 bases and J by 6 bases, with 5 bases of the junction left unmatched. CDR3 length: 13 residues. CDR3 DNA sequence: TGCAGTGCTACCAGGGGGCCGGGAAACATTCAGTACTTC. Translating it yields CSATRGPGNIQYF.

This clonotype appeared many times. The V call is TRBV5-1, the J call TRBJ2-1; D is tentatively TRBD1 or TRBD2 (5 bases each). The CDR3 runs 14 residues. Germline V gene sequence: CDR1 SGHRS, CDR2 YFSETQ. V gave up 8 bases and J gave up 6 bases, with 18 bases separating them. DNA for the CDR3: TGCGCCAGTAACTCCCTGGGGGTGCCCAATGAGCAGTTCTTC. Translating gives CASNSLGVPNEQFF.

This clonotype was counted many times. The gene calls are TRBV9 and TRBJ2-1; 10 bases match TRBD2. The CDR3 extends over 15 amino acids. The J segment lost 5 bases and the V segment lost 4 bases, leaving 6 bases of the junction unmatched. Germline CDR1 and CDR2: SGDLS and YYNGEE. The DNA for the CDR3 is TGTGCCAGCAGCCCGCTAGCGGGAGCGGACAATGAGCAGTTCTTC. Protein: CASSPLAGADNEQFF.

This clonotype was observed many times. The rearrangement links TRBV9 to TRBJ2-1; TRBD2 might be the D (6 bases). Germline lookup yields CDR1 SGDLS and CDR2 YYNGEE. V was shortened by 3 bases and J by 3 bases, with 19 bases between the two germline ends. The CDR3 runs to 17 residues. The CDR3: CASSAGLGAGSYNEQFF. DNA for the CDR3: TGTGCCAGCAGCGCCGGTCTCGGCGCGGGGAGCTACAATGAGCAGTTCTTC.

The chain uses TRBV20-1 and TRBJ2-3; D is unclear. Germline CDR1 is DFQATT and CDR2 is SNEGSKA (reference sequence). The CDR3 extends over 14 amino acids. Trimming shortened V by 3 bases and J by 0 bases, and 10 bases separated the two germline ends. DNA for the CDR3: TGCAGTGCTAGCGGATACTCTAGCACAGATACGCAGTATTTT. Its translation: CSASGYSSTDTQYF.

This clonotype turned up a few times. CDR3 sequence: CASSRLGDSNSPLHF. DNA of the CDR3: TGCGCCAGCAGCCGTTTAGGGGACAGTAATTCACCCCTCCACTTT. This chain links TRBV5-1 with TRBJ1-6, with TRBD1 identical over 7 bases. The J segment lost 6 bases and the V segment lost 4 bases, leaving 7 bases of the junction unmatched. From germline, CDR1 is SGHRS and CDR2 YFSETQ. The CDR3 is 15 residues long.

DNA of the CDR3: TGTGCCTGGACTACCGGGGCAGGGGGCACTGAAGCTTTCTTT. It is translated as CAWTTGAGGTEAFF. The chain is built from TRBV30 and TRBJ1-1; 7 positions agree with TRBD1. V shed 4 bases and J 4 bases; nucleotides not matched to a gene: 9. CDR1 and CDR2 (germline): GTSNPN, SVGIG (reference sequence). This CDR3 spans 14 amino acids.

The table lists this clonotype with many counts. The chain recombines TRBV12-3 or TRBV12-4 with TRBJ1-5; D is perhaps TRBD1 (6 bases). CDR3 size: 16 residues. The V end lost 2 bases, the J end lost 4 bases, and 15 bases lay between the germline ends. The CDR3 loop is CASSLWGAHGNQPQHF. In nucleotides, the CDR3 is TGTGCCAGCAGTTTATGGGGGGCGCATGGAAATCAGCCCCAGCATTTT.

This clonotype was picked up many times. The V call is TRBV9, the J call TRBJ1-6; the match to TRBD1 covers 8 bases. Losses at the gene ends were 4 bases for V and 7 bases for J; bases not matched to a gene: 7. Per germline, CDR1 SGDLS and CDR2 YYNGEE. The CDR3 has 15 residues. The CDR3 sequence is CASSTQTGVNSPLHF. DNA for the CDR3: TGTGCCAGCAGCACCCAGACAGGGGTGAATTCACCCCTCCACTTT.

Ten or more counts support this clonotype. This sequence joins TRBV6-6 and TRBJ1-2; D not resolved. V was clipped by 7 bases and J by 4 bases, with 7 bases between them. The CDR3 extends over 11 amino acids. CDR1 is MNHNY, CDR2 SVGAGI, per germline (reference sequence). The CDR3 loop reads CASTVGYGYTF. The CDR3 nucleotides are TGTGCCAGCACCGTGGGCTATGGCTACACCTTC.

In its sample, this clonotype was seen many times. V and J are TRBV12-3 or TRBV12-4 and TRBJ2-7; 11 bases are shared with TRBD1. The ends lost 5 bases at V and 3 bases at J; junction bases unmatched: 3. The CDR3 covers 14 residues. Here the CDR3 DNA reads TGTGCCAGCAGTCGGGGACAGGGGGGCTACGAGCAGTACTTC. Translating it yields CASSRGQGGYEQYF.

This clonotype was observed at least ten times. The rearrangement links TRBV6-2 or TRBV6-3 to TRBJ2-2; either TRBD1 or TRBD2 may fit D (5 bases each). The length of the CDR3 is 14 residues. Germline-derived CDR1 and CDR2 are MNHEY and SVGEGT. Trimming left V 10 bases short and J 1 base short, with 13 bases between. The CDR3 nucleotides read TGTGCCATCGGGACCCTTCAGAACACCGGGGAGCTGTTTTTT. It codes for CAIGTLQNTGELFF.

There are a few counts of this clonotype. The chain links TRBV5-1 to TRBJ2-7; TRBD1 agrees at 9 bases. Looked up from germline, CDR1 is SGHRS and CDR2 is YFSETQ. The CDR3 has 15 amino acids. V trimming: 4 bases; J trimming: 7 bases; junction bases outside the gene matches: 12. Here the CDR3 DNA reads TGCGCCAGCAGCCAACAGACGGGACAGGGTGGAGAGCAGTACTTC. Amino acids: CASSQQTGQGGEQYF.

The chain employs TRBV12-3 or TRBV12-4 and TRBJ1-1; D is ambiguous. V was pared by 8 bases and J by 3 bases, with 13 bases between. The CDR3 runs to 13 residues. DNA for the CDR3: TGTGCCAGCTCGCGGAGGTTGTACACTGAAGCTTTCTTT. The encoded protein is CASSRRLYTEAFF.

This clonotype was seen at least ten times. V usage is TRBV19 and J usage is TRBJ2-1; TRBD1 might be the D (5 bases). The CDR3 contains 13 residues. Trimming removed 3 bases from V and 5 bases from J, with 8 bases in between. CDR1 and CDR2 from the germline V gene are LNHDA and SQIVND (reference sequence). The CDR3 spells CASSIQGHNEQFF. DNA for the CDR3: TGTGCCAGTAGTATTCAGGGCCACAATGAGCAGTTCTTC.

This clonotype was counted ten times or more. This chain joins TRBV20-1 and TRBJ2-2; D is perhaps TRBD1 (5 bases). This CDR3 spans 12 amino acids. The V end lost 4 bases, the J end lost 6 bases, and 9 bases lay between the germline ends. Germline V CDR1 and CDR2: DFQATT, SNEGSKA (reference sequence). The CDR3 nucleotides are TGCAGTGCTACAGGGCCGCCCGGGGAGCTGTTTTTT. As protein: CSATGPPGELFF.

This clonotype was seen a handful of times. The V gene is TRBV7-2, the J gene TRBJ2-5; D remains ambiguous. The germline V and J ends were trimmed by 3 bases and 4 bases, with 12 bases remaining between them. Germline CDR1 SGHTA, CDR2 FQGNSA. This CDR3 region has 14 residues. The CDR3 spells CASSFSVGPETQYF. The CDR3 DNA reads TGTGCCAGCAGCTTCTCGGTGGGCCCAGAGACCCAGTACTTC. Combining the CDR3 with reference TRBV7-2 and TRBJ2-5 gives the whole variable domain GAGVSQSPSNKVTEKGKDVELRCDPISGHTALYWYRQSLGQGLEFLIYFQGNSAPDKSGLPSDRFSAERTGGSVSTLTIQRTQQEDSAVYLCASSFSVGPETQYFGPGTRLLVL.

This clonotype was seen ten or more times. The chain is built from TRBV6-5 and TRBJ1-2; D remains unclear. The germline gives CDR1 MNHEY, CDR2 SVGAGI. CDR3 size: 12 residues. Trimming removed 5 bases at V and 4 bases at J, with 8 bases between. The CDR3: CASSRSGYGYTF. CDR3 DNA sequence: TGTGCCAGCAGTCGGTCTGGCTATGGCTACACCTTC.

This clonotype was counted many times. The chain couples TRBV12-3 or TRBV12-4 to TRBJ2-7; D is possibly TRBD2 (6 bases). V lost 1 base to trimming and J lost 5 bases, with 12 bases between them. This CDR3 is 14 amino acids long. The CDR3 here is CASSLDRGSNEQYF. CDR3 bases: TGTGCCAGCAGTTTAGATCGGGGGAGTAACGAGCAGTACTTC.

This clonotype has at least ten counts. The V and J genes are TRBV7-9 and TRBJ1-1, with 9 bases fitting TRBD1. Trimming at V came to 5 bases and at J to 5 bases, leaving 3 bases not matched to a gene. The CDR3 covers 13 residues. Looked up from germline, CDR1 is SEHNR and CDR2 is FQNEAQ (reference sequence). The CDR3 DNA is TGTGCCAGCAGCGAGGGACAGGGTACTGAAGCTTTCTTT. Translating gives CASSEGQGTEAFF.